This T cell receptor beta chain stems from a study of spatial heterogeneity in lung cancer. About the study: In cases with available follow-up PBMC samples, these were sequenced at a median of about two years after resection. Alpha-chain sequences were detected in numbers that were consistently lower than beta-chain sequences.

Germline V gene data show CDR1 as DFQATT and CDR2 as SNEGSKA (reference sequence). The CDR3 consists of 13 residues. V was clipped by 7 bases and J by 2 bases, with 12 bases between them. Noted time point: blood at routine non-recurrence follow-up after resection. Many counts were recorded for this clonotype. TCRdb fed the 5' RACE reads into MiXCR, producing one record per CDR3 protein. Found here are over 40,000 distinct CDR3 sequences, 12% of them singletons; the top ten hold roughly 32%. The receptor's source is a male donor with early-stage non-small cell lung cancer. This sequence joins TRBV20-1 and TRBJ1-3; D is undetermined. This specimen consisted of PBMCs, obtained at follow-up. The CDR3 DNA sequence: TGCAGTGTTCGGGCAGGCCCTGGAAACACCATATATTTT. This sequence encodes CSVRAGPGNTIYF.